The 19 T cell receptor beta chains below were found in one sample sequenced in a study of blood T cell repertoires in COVID-19. Produced via immunoSEQ multiplex PCR; TCRdb's table is partial and in-frame only. The sample records more than 300,000 clones, roughly 90% being singletons. Sequences were obtained from peripheral blood. These receptors came from a man aged 18 to 29 who had recovered from COVID-19.

V usage is TRBV7-2 and J usage is TRBJ1-1, with D hard to call. The CDR3 length is 12 residues. V was clipped by 2 bases and J by 5 bases, with 6 bases between them. Germline V CDR1 and CDR2: SGHTA, FQGNSA. In nucleotides, the CDR3 is TGTGCCAGCAGCTTAAGAGGAACTGAAGCTTTCTTT. It yields the protein CASSLRGTEAFF.

The genes are TRBV7-9 and TRBJ1-2, with D perhaps TRBD1 (5 bases). The CDR3 totals 15 residues. With 0 bases removed from V and 3 bases from J, the gap between germline ends came to 11 bases. CDR1 and CDR2 from the germline V gene are SEHNR and FQNEAQ (reference sequence). The CDR3 coding sequence is TGTGCCAGCAGCTTAGCGTTCAGGGTGGACTATGGCTACACCTTC. Encoded protein: CASSLAFRVDYGYTF.

V gene TRBV6-2 or TRBV6-3 combines with J gene TRBJ2-5, with D possibly matching TRBD1 (6 bases). The V end was cut by 4 bases, the J end by 5 bases, with 17 bases between. Germline V CDR1 and CDR2: MNHEY, SVGEGT. The CDR3 sequence is 15 residues long. CDR3 sequence reads: CASSSPQGLRETQYF. The CDR3, as DNA: TGTGCCAGCAGTTCTCCACAGGGTCTCCGGGAGACCCAGTACTTC.

This rearrangement joins TRBV10-3 to TRBJ1-5; 10 positions agree with TRBD1. The trim removed 2 bases at V and 6 bases at J, leaving 7 bases unmatched. The germline V gene has CDR1 ENHRY and CDR2 SYGVKD. The CDR3 totals 16 residues. The CDR3 sequence is CAISEGDRGGGQPQHF. Written as DNA, the CDR3 is TGTGCCATCAGTGAGGGGGACAGGGGAGGCGGTCAGCCCCAGCATTTT.

This sequence joins TRBV5-1 and TRBJ1-1; D might be TRBD1 (6 bases). Germline V CDR1 and CDR2: SGHRS, YFSETQ. V was cut by 2 bases and J by 4 bases, with 9 bases left in between. The CDR3 is 13 amino acids. The CDR3 nucleotides are TGCGCCAGCAGCTTAATACAGGGCACTGAAGCTTTCTTT. Amino acid sequence: CASSLIQGTEAFF.

This clone was picked up one time. The rearrangement uses TRBV5-6 and TRBJ1-1, with 11 bases lining up with TRBD1. The CDR3 consists of 14 residues. V lost 3 bases and J lost 3; bases outside the gene matches: 1. CDR1 is SGHDT and CDR2 is YYEEEE in the germline V gene. Here the CDR3 reads CASSWDRGDTEAFF. CDR3 DNA: TGTGCCAGCAGCTGGGACAGGGGGGACACTGAAGCTTTCTTT.

The gene calls are TRBV5-1 and TRBJ1-1; tentative D call: TRBD1 (5 bases). Trimming removed 4 bases at V and 7 bases at J, with 23 bases between. Germline V lookup: CDR1 SGHRS, CDR2 YFSETQ. The CDR3 consists of 16 residues. The CDR3 DNA is TGCGCCAGCAGCCTTGGGCAGGGTTGGGAGGCTCTTGAAGCTTTCTTT. Its protein product is CASSLGQGWEALEAFF.

This sequence joins TRBV5-4 and TRBJ1-1, with 9 bases aligning to TRBD1. CDR1 SGHNT and CDR2 YYREEE come from the germline V gene (reference sequence). The ends lost 4 bases at V and 0 bases at J; junction bases unmatched: 10. CDR3 length: 17 residues. This CDR3 is CASSPGMGQGMNTEAFF. The CDR3 region has the DNA TGTGCCAGCAGCCCGGGGATGGGACAGGGAATGAACACTGAAGCTTTCTTT. The entire variable domain, with the rest obtained from reference TRBV5-4 and TRBJ1-1, is as follows: ETGVTQSPTHLIKTRGQQVTLRCSSQSGHNTVSWYQQALGQGPQFIFQYYREEENGRGNFPPRFSGLQFPNYSSELNVNALELDDSALYLCASSPGMGQGMNTEAFFGQGTRLTVV.

The rearrangement joins TRBV6-2 or TRBV6-3 to TRBJ2-2; TRBD2 aligns across 13 bases. This CDR3 is built from 18 residues. Germline assignment: CDR1 MNHEY and CDR2 SVGEGT. J was trimmed by 9 bases and V by 5 bases; bases with no gene match: 15. The CDR3 region is CASSNRGPTSGGAWELFF. The CDR3 region has the DNA TGTGCCAGCAGTAACCGCGGGCCCACTAGCGGGGGGGCCTGGGAGCTGTTTTTT.

V usage is TRBV7-8 and J usage is TRBJ2-3; TRBD1 agrees at 10 bases. The CDR3 runs 16 residues. The V segment lost 6 bases and the J segment 1 base; nucleotides outside the gene matches: 7. The germline V gene has CDR1 SGHVS and CDR2 FQNEAQ. The CDR3 DNA reads as TGTGCCAGCAGTCTTGTGACAGGGGGCGGCACAGATACGCAGTATTTT. It yields the protein CASSLVTGGGTDTQYF.

The chain recombines TRBV7-3 with TRBJ2-3, with TRBD2 identical over 9 bases. The CDR3 is 19 amino acids. The trim removed 2 bases at V and 3 bases at J, leaving 15 bases unmatched. Germline CDR1 and CDR2: SGHTA and FQGTGA. The CDR3 loop is CASSLSTPAAGGLTDTQYF. CDR3 in DNA: TGTGCCAGCAGCTTATCCACGCCCGCGGCGGGAGGGCTTACAGATACGCAGTATTTT.

The rearrangement links TRBV14 to TRBJ2-5; 11 positions agree with TRBD1. With 1 base clipped from V and 1 base from J, the junction kept 8 bases outside the gene matches. In germline, CDR1 is SGHDN, CDR2 FVKESK. There are 18 residues in the CDR3. CDR3 protein: CASSQVFAGQGVQETQYF. CDR3 bases: TGTGCCAGCAGCCAAGTTTTCGCGGGACAGGGGGTCCAAGAGACCCAGTACTTC.

About this clone itself: Different DNA sequences within this sample yield the same CDR3. This chain uses TRBV6-5 with TRBJ1-6; D is unresolved. The germline V and J ends were trimmed by 6 bases and 4 bases, with 4 bases remaining between them. This CDR3 region has 12 residues. In germline, CDR1 is MNHEY, CDR2 SVGAGI. Here the CDR3 reads CASSLYNSPLHF. The CDR3 nucleotides read TGTGCCAGCAGCCTATATAATTCACCCCTCCACTTT.

This sequence joins TRBV18 and TRBJ1-3, with 9 bases matching TRBD1. The V gene's germline CDR1 is KGHSH and CDR2 LQKENI. With V trimmed by 0 bases and J by 8 bases, 8 bases remained unmatched. The CDR3 spans 16 residues. As DNA, the CDR3 is TGTGCCAGCTCACCACCCCCCGGGACAGGGATCCACACCATATATTTT. Its translation is CASSPPPGTGIHTIYF.

A note on this clone: At one of its ends the junction is not consistent with the germline gene, which may arise from a read error. The gene calls are TRBV6-1 and TRBJ1-1, with D perhaps TRBD1 (5 bases). The length of the CDR3 is 13 residues. CDR1 is MNHNS and CDR2 is SASEGT in the germline V gene. CDR3 in amino acids: CASGEGQNTEAFF. The CDR3 DNA is TGTGCCAGCGGTGAAGGACAGAACACTGAAGCTTTCTTT.

V usage is TRBV15 and J usage is TRBJ1-5; D is unclear. CDR3 length: 14 residues. CDR1 and CDR2 from the germline V gene are LNHNV and YYDKDF (reference sequence). V dropped 3 bases and J dropped 0 bases, with 6 bases sitting between them. CDR3 bases: TGTGCCACCAGCAGTCTAGATAGCAATCAGCCCCAGCATTTT. It yields the protein CATSSLDSNQPQHF.

The chain recombines TRBV6-5 with TRBJ1-2, with 7 positions matching TRBD1. V trimming: 5 bases; J trimming: 3 bases; junction bases outside the gene matches: 3. CDR1 is MNHEY and CDR2 is SVGAGI in the germline V gene. The CDR3 length is 13 residues. The CDR3 is CASSTTGYYGYTF. The CDR3 coding sequence is TGTGCCAGCAGTACGACAGGGTACTATGGCTACACCTTC.

The V and J genes are TRBV5-4 and TRBJ1-2, with D possibly TRBD1 on 5 matching bases. This CDR3 has 17 residues. Between the trimmed V and J ends, which lost 1 base and 3 bases, there was a span of 19 bases. In germline, CDR1 is SGHNT, CDR2 YYREEE (reference sequence). The CDR3 loop is CASSLLGTWGGDYGYTF. The CDR3 region has the DNA TGTGCCAGCAGCTTGTTGGGAACTTGGGGGGGTGACTATGGCTACACCTTC.

This chain connects TRBV11-2 to TRBJ1-2, with 9 bases lining up with TRBD1. Trimming took 2 bases from V and 8 from J; bases not matched to a gene: 9. The germline CDR1 and CDR2 sequences are SGHAT and FQNNGV. CDR3 size: 15 residues. CDR3 region: CASSLSGTGSKGYTF. The CDR3 region has the DNA TGTGCCAGCAGCTTATCCGGGACAGGGAGCAAAGGCTACACCTTC.